The TCR beta chain described here comes from a study of PD-1 blockade in classical Hodgkin lymphoma. The study's findings and limits: Still unresolved is the cause of the repertoire differences, which may be disease activity or prior therapy.

Each patient experienced a relapse that followed autologous stem cell transplantation, and brentuximab vedotin exposure varied. Note on this clone: Its antigen is as yet unknown.

The CDR3 is made up of 15 amino acids. The germline gives CDR1 KGHSH, CDR2 LQKENI. Deletions cut 6 bases from V and 4 bases from J, with 15 bases between. Assay: immunoSEQ multiplex PCR; the TCRdb copy retains only in-frame clones and omits some. The data show tens of thousands of clones, roughly 90% seen once. Sequenced material: peripheral blood mononuclear cells (PBMCs), taken at baseline. The V and J genes are TRBV18 and TRBJ1-4, with D possibly TRBD1 on 6 matching bases. This sequence originates from a human donor with classical Hodgkin lymphoma. The CDR3 is CASSPRGDHNEKLFF. CDR3 nucleotides: TGTGCCAGCTCCCCTAGGGGGGACCATAATGAAAAACTGTTTTTT.